What follows are 11 T cell receptor beta chains derived from one specimen sequenced in a study of blood T cell repertoires in COVID-19. Some clones are missing from TCRdb's copy, which holds only in-frame ones; the method was immunoSEQ multiplex PCR. The sample holds roughly 260,000 clones, approximately 89% seen once. The sample comprised peripheral blood. These receptors were collected from a man aged 40-49 years who had recovered from COVID-19.

This clone was seen at least ten times. The chain carries TRBV10-2 and TRBJ2-7, with D perhaps matching TRBD2 (6 bases). The germline V gene encodes CDR1 WSHSY and CDR2 SAAADI. Between the trimmed V and J ends, which lost 7 bases and 2 bases, there was a span of 12 bases. The CDR3 has 13 residues. The CDR3 is CASTREPTYEQYF. For the CDR3, the DNA is TGCGCCAGCACACGGGAGCCTACCTACGAGCAGTACTTC.

This clone has only one observation. The chain's CDR3 is CASSLTSGASGQNIQYF. DNA for the CDR3: TGTGCCAGCAGCTTAACGAGCGGGGCTAGCGGACAAAACATTCAGTACTTC. The chain employs TRBV7-3 and TRBJ2-4; 7 positions match TRBD2. CDR1 is SGHTA, CDR2 FQGTGA, per germline. The CDR3 spans 17 residues. Germline trimming cut 0 bases from V and 5 bases from J; bases unmatched to any gene: 10.

This clone was seen a single time. The chain joins TRBV2 to TRBJ2-7; 7 positions agree with TRBD2. After removal of 6 bases from V and 6 bases from J, the junction contained 11 bases not matched to a gene. The CDR3 length is 14 residues. CDR1 and CDR2 from the germline V gene are SNHLY and FYNNEI. CDR3 bases: TGTGCCAGCAGCCCCGACCTAGCGGTGGGCGAGCAGTACTTC. This sequence encodes CASSPDLAVGEQYF.

V and J are TRBV7-9 and TRBJ1-2; 8 bases align to TRBD1. CDR1 and CDR2 (germline): SEHNR, FQNEAQ (reference sequence). V gave up 4 bases and J gave up 0 bases; unmatched junction bases: 7. The length of the CDR3 is 16 residues. CDR3 DNA: TGTGCCAGCAGCTCTGAAACAGGGGGAGCTAACTATGGCTACACCTTC. Residues: CASSSETGGANYGYTF.

The rearrangement joins TRBV7-9 to TRBJ2-7, with D possibly matching TRBD1 (5 bases). CDR3 length: 14 amino acids. Deletions cut 5 bases from V and 4 bases from J, with 15 bases between. Per germline, CDR1 SEHNR and CDR2 FQNEAQ (reference sequence). The CDR3 bases are TGTGCCAGCAGCCGAACCGACAGTAAGTACGAGCAGTACTTC. This sequence encodes CASSRTDSKYEQYF.

This clone occurred a few times. CDR3 sequence: CASREEGGTEAFF. The CDR3 DNA follows: TGTGCCAGCAGGGAAGAAGGGGGCACTGAAGCTTTCTTT. This rearrangement joins TRBV6-4 to TRBJ1-1, with D possibly matching TRBD1 (6 bases). Trimming took 6 bases from V and 4 from J, leaving 12 bases between them. The CDR3 is 13 amino acids. Germline lookup yields CDR1 MRHNA and CDR2 SNTAGT.

The chain uses TRBV4-3 and TRBJ1-2, with 7 bases fitting TRBD1. Germline values: CDR1 LGHNA, CDR2 YSLEER. This CDR3 has 17 amino acids. V was pared by 0 bases and J by 8 bases, with 15 bases of the junction left unmatched. This CDR3 is CASSQDRGIDRVIGYTF. CDR3 nucleotide sequence: TGCGCCAGCAGCCAAGATCGGGGGATCGACAGGGTTATAGGCTACACCTTC.

The rearrangement uses TRBV19 and TRBJ2-4; 9 positions match TRBD2. CDR1 and CDR2 (germline): LNHDA, SQIVND (reference sequence). The CDR3 loop spans 17 amino acids. Germline trimming cut 3 bases from V and 1 base from J; bases unmatched to any gene: 7. Here the CDR3 DNA reads TGTGCCAGTAGTATTCGTTGGAGCGGGAGGGCCAAAAACATTCAGTACTTC. Amino acid sequence: CASSIRWSGRAKNIQYF. Supplemented by reference TRBV19 and TRBJ2-4, the full variable domain reads DGGITQSPKYLFRKEGQNVTLSCEQNLNHDAMYWYRQDPGQGLRLIYYSQIVNDFQKGDIAEGYSVSREKKESFPLTVTSAQKNPTAFYLCASSIRWSGRAKNIQYFGAGTRLSVL.

This chain links TRBV14 with TRBJ2-1, with 11 bases identical to TRBD2. The trim removed 2 bases at V and 2 bases at J, leaving 11 bases unmatched. The CDR3 spans 19 residues. Per the germline V gene, CDR1 is SGHDN and CDR2 is FVKESK. The CDR3 DNA follows: TGTGCCAGCAGCCAAAAAGCCCGGGGACTAGCGGAACCCTACAATGAGCAGTTCTTC. Translating gives CASSQKARGLAEPYNEQFF.

V and J are TRBV29-1 and TRBJ2-3; unclear D gene. CDR1 is SQVTM, CDR2 ANQGSEA, per germline. Trimming removed 3 bases from V and 3 bases from J, with 16 bases in between. CDR3 length: 15 amino acids. The CDR3 DNA follows: TGCAGCGTTGACCTCGGAATCCGAGGAACAGATACGCAGTATTTT. Translated, it gives CSVDLGIRGTDTQYF.

This sequence joins TRBV7-8 and TRBJ2-3; 8 nucleotides agree with TRBD2. The V segment lost 6 bases and the J segment 5 bases; nucleotides outside the gene matches: 10. Per germline, CDR1 SGHVS and CDR2 FQNEAQ. The CDR3 totals 15 residues. The CDR3 DNA follows: TGTGCCAGCAGGCAGACACTAGCGGCGGGAGATACGCAGTATTTT. Protein sequence: CASRQTLAAGDTQYF.